This is a list of T cell receptor beta chains from one sample in a study of identical twins. MiXCR, applied by TCRdb to the 5' RACE reads, yields one record per CDR3 protein. The sample carries 500,000 to 650,000 distinct CDR3 sequences, 7.1% recorded once. The sample was also linked to a second study, of yellow fever vaccine responses in identical twins.

Sequencing was performed on PBMCs. These receptors came from a woman younger than 30 in good health. CDR3s include the opening cysteine and the closing phenylalanine or tryptophan. A D gene is named only where the DNA matches it firmly. Only part of the rows carry a size: once, few, many, or a class if the clone is expanded.

v_call,clone_size,j_call,d_call,cdr3_nt,cdr3_aa
TRBV15,NA,TRBJ2-7,NA,TGTGCCACCAGCAGAGATTCGGGAGCACTAGCAGGGCACTACGAGCAGTACTTC,CATSRDSGALAGHYEQYF
TRBV5-1,many,TRBJ2-5,TRBD1,TGCGCCAGCAGCCAGGACAGGGGGAAAGAGACCCAGTACTTC,CASSQDRGKETQYF
TRBV5-1,NA,TRBJ2-5,NA,TGCGCCAGCAGCGTAGGACTCATTCAAGAGACCCAGTACTTC,CASSVGLIQETQYF
TRBV5-4,NA,TRBJ2-3,TRBD1,TGTGCCAGCAGCACTATCACAGGGGGTGGAACAGATACGCAGTATTTT,CASSTITGGGTDTQYF
TRBV12-3/TRBV12-4,few,TRBJ2-1,TRBD2,TGTGCCAGCAGTCTAAAAGAGCGGGAGGGAGGCTATGAGCAGTTCTTC,CASSLKEREGGYEQFF
TRBV27,few,TRBJ1-4,TRBD1,TGTGCCAGCAGTTCTATCCATCCCGACAGGGTGGGTGAAAAACTGTTTTTT,CASSSIHPDRVGEKLFF
TRBV28,many,TRBJ2-7,TRBD2,TGTGCCAGCAGTGGGGGGGGACTAGTGTCCTACGAGCAGTACTTC,CASSGGGLVSYEQYF
TRBV5-6,few,TRBJ2-1,NA,TGTGCCAGCAGCTCCCTACTGATCGCGGGGCCCCACAATGAGCAGTTCTTC,CASSSLLIAGPHNEQFF
TRBV10-3,many,TRBJ2-7,TRBD2,TGTGCCATCAGTGCCTATAGTGGCGGGAGCTCCTACGAGCAGTACTTC,CAISAYSGGSSYEQYF
TRBV29-1,few,TRBJ1-1,NA,TGCAGCGCCGGGGGTGGGGAAGCGGACAGCGGAGCTTTCTTT,CSAGGGEADSGAFF
TRBV11-2,few,TRBJ1-1,TRBD1,TGTGCCAGCAGCTTAGGGTGGGGACAGGGCTTCCCAGGGGCTTTCTTT,CASSLGWGQGFPGAFF
TRBV29-1,many,TRBJ2-3,NA,TGCAGCGTTGACTCGGGACGCACAGATACGCAGTATTTT,CSVDSGRTDTQYF
TRBV3-1,many,TRBJ2-2,NA,TGTGCCAGCAGCCAAGCGACAAAACAGAGGACCGGGGAGCTGTTTTTT,CASSQATKQRTGELFF
TRBV5-1,many,TRBJ1-5,TRBD1,TGTGCCAGCAGCCTCGGACAGGGTAGCAATCAGCCCCAGCATTTT,CASSLGQGSNQPQHF
TRBV10-3,NA,TRBJ2-1,TRBD2,TGTGCCATCAGTGAGTCGAAACTAGCGATGAATGAGCAGTTCTTC,CAISESKLAMNEQFF
TRBV12-3/TRBV12-4,few,TRBJ1-2,TRBD1,TGTGCCAGCAGTTTAGAGACAGGGGTCTATGGCTACACCTTC,CASSLETGVYGYTF
TRBV6-5,NA,TRBJ1-6,NA,TGTGCCAGCAGTTCCTCCGGGACGGACAATTCACCCCTCCACTTT,CASSSSGTDNSPLHF
TRBV3-1,few,TRBJ1-2,NA,TGTGCCAGCAGCCAAGGGGGCAGCCGCCATTATGGCTACACCTTC,CASSQGGSRHYGYTF
TRBV9,few,TRBJ2-7,TRBD2,TGTGCCAGCAGCGTAGGACTAGCGGTAACCTACGAGCAGTACTTC,CASSVGLAVTYEQYF
TRBV6-2/TRBV6-3,many,TRBJ2-7,NA,TGTGCCAGCAGTTATCCCCCAACAGGGCTTCATTTTGGCGAGCAGTACTTC,CASSYPPTGLHFGEQYF
TRBV3-1,NA,TRBJ1-6,NA,TGTGCCAGCAGCCAAGACTCTCGGAATCGTCTGAGGCCCTATAATTCACCCCTCCACTTT,CASSQDSRNRLRPYNSPLHF
TRBV4-2,few,TRBJ2-4,TRBD2,TGTGCCAGCAGCCAAGATACGGGGGGAAACATTCAGTACTTC,CASSQDTGGNIQYF
TRBV5-1,many,TRBJ2-3,NA,TGCGCCAGCAGCTTGAAGGGGGGCCAATATACAGATACGCAGTATTTT,CASSLKGGQYTDTQYF
TRBV3-1,few,TRBJ1-5,TRBD1,TGTGCCAGCAGCCCCCGATCGACAGGGGGAGTGAGCAATCAGCCCCAGCATTTT,CASSPRSTGGVSNQPQHF
TRBV24-1,few,TRBJ2-3,NA,TGTGCCACCAGTGACCAGACGGGGTTAAGCACAGATACGCAGTATTTT,CATSDQTGLSTDTQYF
TRBV6-1,many,TRBJ2-1,NA,TGTGCCAGCAGCCTCGAGGGCGGAGGACACAATGAGCAGTTCTTC,CASSLEGGGHNEQFF
TRBV7-8,NA,TRBJ2-1,NA,TGTGCCAGCAGCCCGGAGCCGGGGGGCCTACGAGGCCAGTTCTTC,CASSPEPGGLRGQFF
TRBV2,NA,TRBJ1-3,NA,TGTGCCAGCAGTAAAACCCGGGGGGGGACATCTGGAAACACCATATATTTT,CASSKTRGGTSGNTIYF
TRBV5-1,NA,TRBJ2-3,NA,TGCGCCAGCAGCTTGGGGGATTGGCCGACTCTCGGCACAGATACGCAGTATTTT,CASSLGDWPTLGTDTQYF
TRBV7-6,NA,TRBJ1-2,TRBD1,TGTGCCAGCAGCTTAGGACCCCCGGGACAGGGTATCGAGGGCTACACCTTC,CASSLGPPGQGIEGYTF
TRBV5-1,NA,TRBJ2-6,NA,TGCGCCAGCAGCTTGGCCGGTGTTCAGATGACAGGATCTGGGGCCAACGTCCTGACTTTC,CASSLAGVQMTGSGANVLTF
TRBV12-3/TRBV12-4,few,TRBJ1-2,NA,TGTGCCAGCAGTTTTACCGACAGGAGGTACACCTTC,CASSFTDRRYTF
TRBV5-6,NA,TRBJ2-1,NA,TGTGCCAGCAGCCTCCGGGCCACTCCGGATGAGCAGTTCTTC,CASSLRATPDEQFF
TRBV24-1,few,TRBJ2-1,NA,TGTGCCACCAGTGAGGAGAGATCCTACAATGAGCAGTTCTTC,CATSEERSYNEQFF
TRBV12-3/TRBV12-4,few,TRBJ2-7,TRBD2,TGTGCCAGCAGGCAGAATAGCGGGAGTTCGGGCGAGCAGTACTTC,CASRQNSGSSGEQYF
TRBV12-3/TRBV12-4,NA,TRBJ2-5,NA,TGTGCCAGCAGCCTGTTCACGGGGGTGCAAGAGACCCAGTACTTC,CASSLFTGVQETQYF
TRBV7-2,many,TRBJ2-1,TRBD2,TGTGCCAGCAGCTATAGCGGGGGAACGAGTGAGCAGTTCTTC,CASSYSGGTSEQFF
TRBV3-1,many,TRBJ2-1,TRBD2,TGTGCCAGCAGCCAAGGGTTAGCGGGAGGGTACAATGAGCAGTTCTTC,CASSQGLAGGYNEQFF
TRBV7-2,NA,TRBJ2-5,NA,TGTGCCAGCAGCTTAGTTGGGCAACCTCAAGAGACCCAGTACTTC,CASSLVGQPQETQYF
TRBV11-2,few,TRBJ1-2,TRBD1,TGTGCCAGCAGCGCAGTTCGATCGACAGGGCATGGCTACACCTTC,CASSAVRSTGHGYTF
TRBV2,NA,TRBJ2-1,NA,TGTGCCAGCAGGGGGTTCGCGGGGGCCTCCTACAATGAGCAGTTCTTC,CASRGFAGASYNEQFF
TRBV20-1,NA,TRBJ1-4,NA,TGCAGTGCTAGAGATCTCGGGCAGGAAGTGAAACTGTTTTTT,CSARDLGQEVKLFF
TRBV5-1,many,TRBJ2-6,NA,TGCGCCAGCAACTCTCTGGCCGGGGCCAACGTCCTGACTTTC,CASNSLAGANVLTF
TRBV3-1,many,TRBJ2-3,NA,TGTGCCAGCAGCCAGCGTGGGGGGCCTGCAGATACGCAGTATTTT,CASSQRGGPADTQYF
TRBV10-3,many,TRBJ2-7,TRBD1,TGTGCCATCAGTATTACCGGGACAGGTCTCTCCTACGAGCAGTACTTC,CAISITGTGLSYEQYF
TRBV12-3/TRBV12-4,many,TRBJ1-5,NA,TGTGCCAGCAGTTTAGTCCTATGGGGGCCCCAGCATTTT,CASSLVLWGPQHF
TRBV5-1,many,TRBJ1-2,NA,TGTGCCAGCAGCTTAGGGGACTATGGCTACACCTTC,CASSLGDYGYTF
TRBV5-1,many,TRBJ2-1,TRBD2,TGCGCCAGCAGCCGCACTAGCGGGAGGGCCAATGAGCAGTTCTTC,CASSRTSGRANEQFF
TRBV5-1,many,TRBJ2-5,NA,TGCGCCAGCAGCTTGGCCCGGGAGACCCAGTACTTC,CASSLARETQYF
TRBV10-3,NA,TRBJ2-3,NA,TGTCCCATCAGTGCGGGTGGTTCTAAAGATACGCAGTATTTT,CPISAGGSKDTQYF
TRBV6-1,NA,TRBJ1-6,NA,TGTGCCAGCAGACCCGGGACACCGGGCTCCTATAATTCACCCCTCCACTTT,CASRPGTPGSYNSPLHF
TRBV7-9,many,TRBJ2-4,NA,TGTGCCAGCAGCTTAGCTTCAGGGGAAGCCAAAAACATTCAGTACTTC,CASSLASGEAKNIQYF
TRBV28,few,TRBJ2-2,TRBD1,TGTGCCAGCACCCCAACCGGACAGGGTCTTGGCGGGGAGCTGTTTTTT,CASTPTGQGLGGELFF
TRBV3-1,NA,TRBJ2-7,NA,TGTGCCAGCAGTAACCGTCTGGGTGAGCAGTACTTC,CASSNRLGEQYF